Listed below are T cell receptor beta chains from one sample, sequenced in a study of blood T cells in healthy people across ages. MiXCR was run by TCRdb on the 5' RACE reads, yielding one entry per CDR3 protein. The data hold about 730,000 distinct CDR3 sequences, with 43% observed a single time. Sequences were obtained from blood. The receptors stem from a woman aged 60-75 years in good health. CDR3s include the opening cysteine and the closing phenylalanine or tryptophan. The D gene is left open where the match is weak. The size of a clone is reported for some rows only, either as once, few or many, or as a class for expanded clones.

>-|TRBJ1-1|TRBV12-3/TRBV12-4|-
TGTGCCAGCAGTCCCGGCAGCTTTGAAGCTTTCTTT
CASSPGSFEAFF
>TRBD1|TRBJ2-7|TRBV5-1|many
TGCGCCAGCAGCCCGGGACAGGGGTTCCACGAGCAGTACTTC
CASSPGQGFHEQYF
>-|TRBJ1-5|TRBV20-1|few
TGCAGTGCTAGAGCGAGGGGGAATCAGCCCCAGCATTTT
CSARARGNQPQHF
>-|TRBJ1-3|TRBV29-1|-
TGCAGCGTTGGACTCATTGGGGATGGGGACACCATATATTTT
CSVGLIGDGDTIYF
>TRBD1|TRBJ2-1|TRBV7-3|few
TGTGCCAGCAGCACCAGACAGGGTAACAATGAGCAGTTCTTC
CASSTRQGNNEQFF
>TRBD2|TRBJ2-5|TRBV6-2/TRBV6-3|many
TGTGCCAGCCGACTAGCGGGACAAGAGACCCAGTACTTC
CASRLAGQETQYF
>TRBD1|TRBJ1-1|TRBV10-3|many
TGTGCCATCAGTGAGTCACCCGGGACAGGGTACACTGAAGCTTTCTTT
CAISESPGTGYTEAFF
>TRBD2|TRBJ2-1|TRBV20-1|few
TGCAGTGCTAGTGCTAGCGGGAGTGCCTATGAGCAGTTCTTC
CSASASGSAYEQFF
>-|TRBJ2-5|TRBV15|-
TGTGCCACCAGGGATTGGGGTCAGCAAGAGACCCAGTACTTC
CATRDWGQQETQYF
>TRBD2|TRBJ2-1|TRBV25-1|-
TGTGCCAGCAGTGAACCGGGACTAGTTAATGAGCAGTTCTTC
CASSEPGLVNEQFF
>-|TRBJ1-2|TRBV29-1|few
TGCAGCGCCTCGGACCTGAGGAACTATGGCTACACCTTC
CSASDLRNYGYTF
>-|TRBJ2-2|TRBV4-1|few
TGCGCCAGCAGAAGGGGCCTGGTCTACACGAACACCGGGGAGCTGTTTTTT
CASRRGLVYTNTGELFF
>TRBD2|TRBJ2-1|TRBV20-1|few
TGCAGTGCATGGACTAGCGGGGGGCTGAGGAATGAGCAGTTCTTC
CSAWTSGGLRNEQFF
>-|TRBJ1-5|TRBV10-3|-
TGTGCCACCCAGGACGGGACTAGCAATCAGCCCCAGCATTTT
CATQDGTSNQPQHF
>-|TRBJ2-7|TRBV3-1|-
TGTGCCGGCAGCCATGACAGGTCCTCCTACGAGCAGTACTTC
CAGSHDRSSYEQYF
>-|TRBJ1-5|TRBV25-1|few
TGTGCCAGCAGTGACACAGGGAGCAATCAGCCCCAGCATTTT
CASSDTGSNQPQHF
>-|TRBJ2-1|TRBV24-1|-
TGTGCCACAGCGGGCGCCGGGACCTACAATGAGCAGTTCTTC
CATAGAGTYNEQFF
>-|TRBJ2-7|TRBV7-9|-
TGTGCCAGCAGCTTAGTTCCCCGGGACGGCTACGAGCAGTACTTC
CASSLVPRDGYEQYF
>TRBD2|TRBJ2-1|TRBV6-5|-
TGTGCCAGCGGGACTAGCGGACAAGAGACCCAGTTCTTC
CASGTSGQETQFF
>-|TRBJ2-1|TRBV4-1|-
TGCGCCAGCAGCCAACCTAGTCATTCCGAGCAGTTCTTC
CASSQPSHSEQFF
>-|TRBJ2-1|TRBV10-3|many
TGTGCCATCAGGGCGCCCCCCGGGGACGAGCAGTTCTTC
CAIRAPPGDEQFF
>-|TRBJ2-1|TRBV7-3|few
TGTGCCAGCAGCTTCAGGGGTTTCGCGAATGAGCAGTTCTTC
CASSFRGFANEQFF